This TCR beta chain is from a study of Graves' ophthalmopathy and Graves' hyperthyroidism. Study-wide results and limits: Most thyroid clonotypes with frequency above 0.001 were detected in blood too. Ophthalmopathy versus stable hyperthyroidism: 13-signature model gave 87.88% sensitivity, roughly 81% specificity. The model predicted progression of ophthalmopathy with a sensitivity of about 68%, and its specificity was about 76%.

Germline assignment: CDR1 SNHLY and CDR2 FYNNEI. The CDR3 has 15 amino acids. Trimming stripped 4 bases from V and 4 bases from J, with 11 bases between. As the template, RNA transcripts were used to amplify TCR beta CDR3 regions. First-round RT-PCR with HTBI primers preceded a second-round multiplex PCR. MiXCR, applied by TCRdb to the multiplex PCR reads, yields one record per CDR3 protein. The data show about 740,000 distinct CDR3 sequences, 35% to 50% seen once. This clonotype was counted at least ten times. Its antigen is unknown. This receptor was taken from an adult man with Graves' ophthalmopathy. The sequenced sample consisted of peripheral blood. This chain links TRBV2 with TRBJ2-6, with D possibly TRBD2 on 5 matching bases. The CDR3 is CASSGPGRGANVLTF. DNA for the CDR3: TGTGCCAGCAGTGGGCCGGGGAGAGGGGCCAACGTCCTGACTTTC.